Sequencing of this TCR beta chain was carried out in a study of identical twins. Notes on the study in general: Cord blood beta clonotypes present at high abundance carried fewer insertions; no such pattern appeared in memory repertoires.

TCRdb re-derived calls from the 5' RACE reads in MiXCR, one entry per CDR3 protein. The table lists around 370,000 distinct CDR3 sequences, about 10% of them singletons. CDR3 size: 13 residues. V lost 4 bases to trimming and J lost 8 bases; unmatched junction nucleotides: 5. The V gene's germline CDR1 is LNHDA and CDR2 SQIVND (reference sequence). Worth noting for this clonotype: The target antigen is unknown.

The TCR sequence derives from a woman between 45 and 65 years old in good health. This chain joins TRBV19 and TRBJ1-5; TRBD1 matches at 7 bases. The sample was naive T cells sorted from blood. The CDR3: CASSRQGLEPQHF. DNA of the CDR3: TGTGCCAGTAGTAGACAGGGTTTGGAGCCCCAGCATTTT. The full variable domain, in which reference TRBV19 and TRBJ1-5 provide the parts outside the CDR3, is DGGITQSPKYLFRKEGQNVTLSCEQNLNHDAMYWYRQDPGQGLRLIYYSQIVNDFQKGDIAEGYSVSREKKESFPLTVTSAQKNPTAFYLCASSRQGLEPQHFGDGTRLSIL.